Here is one T cell receptor beta chain with its context. Its target is not known. This sample is part of a study of T cells in Graves' hyperthyroidism and ophthalmopathy. Study outcomes and limitations: Most thyroid clonotypes that were expanded above 0.001 also turned up in blood.

Germline lookup yields CDR1 SGDLS and CDR2 YYNGEE. The V segment lost 0 bases and the J segment 4 bases; nucleotides outside the gene matches: 6. This CDR3 comprises 16 residues. When ophthalmopathy did not progress within 18 months, Graves' hyperthyroidism was considered stable. Amplified regions were TCR beta CDR3 sequences from RNA transcripts. A first-round RT-PCR of the TCR CDR3 used the HTBI primer set. TCRdb re-derived calls from the multiplex PCR reads in MiXCR, one entry per CDR3 protein. The sample has 500,000 to 750,000 distinct CDR3 sequences, around a sixth seen once. Sequencing used blood. This sequence originates from a woman in her 30s with Graves' hyperthyroidism. The chain is built from TRBV9 and TRBJ2-3, with 9 bases aligning to TRBD1. The CDR3 DNA is TGTGCCAGCAGCGTAGGCGGGACAGGGTCTTCAGATACGCAGTATTTT. Encoded protein: CASSVGGTGSSDTQYF.